The sample holds one count of the clone carrying this T cell receptor (beta chain). The CDR3 has 14 amino acids. Germline V gene data show CDR1 as MGHDK and CDR2 as SYGVNS. V lost 6 bases and J 4 bases, leaving 15 bases between the germline ends. The data stem from a study of blood T cell repertoires in COVID-19. On the study more broadly: T cells, B-cell-depleted T cells, or PBMCs supplied cDNA or gDNA.

Original methodology: For nucleated cells, counts were estimated from reference gene primer amplification. Here immunoSEQ multiplex PCR was the method, and the copy in TCRdb shows in-frame clones only, minus some. The V and J calls and the clone size are those of that table, but D and trimming were determined from the DNA. Here the sample spans under 45,000 clones, 85% to 95% being singletons. The source material was peripheral blood. V is TRBV25-1 and J is TRBJ1-1; D not resolved. The origin of this receptor is a man aged 55 to 70 with active or convalescent COVID-19. CDR3 in DNA: TGTGCCAGCAGGTCGTCTCTTCCGAGCACTGAAGCTTTCTTT. Amino acid sequence: CASRSSLPSTEAFF.